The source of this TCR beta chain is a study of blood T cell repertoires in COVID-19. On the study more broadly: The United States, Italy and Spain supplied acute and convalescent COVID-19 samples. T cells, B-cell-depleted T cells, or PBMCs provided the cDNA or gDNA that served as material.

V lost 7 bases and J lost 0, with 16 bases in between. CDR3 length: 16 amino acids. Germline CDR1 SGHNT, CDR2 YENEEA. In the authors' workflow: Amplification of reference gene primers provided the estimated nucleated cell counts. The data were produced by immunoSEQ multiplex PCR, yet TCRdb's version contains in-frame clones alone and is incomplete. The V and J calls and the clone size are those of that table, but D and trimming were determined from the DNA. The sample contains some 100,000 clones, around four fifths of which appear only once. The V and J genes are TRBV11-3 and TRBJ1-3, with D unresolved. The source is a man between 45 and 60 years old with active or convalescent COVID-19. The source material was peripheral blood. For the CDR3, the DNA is TGTGCCAGCACCCCGGGCGGGTTTTTCTCTGGAAACACCATATATTTT. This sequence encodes CASTPGGFFSGNTIYF.